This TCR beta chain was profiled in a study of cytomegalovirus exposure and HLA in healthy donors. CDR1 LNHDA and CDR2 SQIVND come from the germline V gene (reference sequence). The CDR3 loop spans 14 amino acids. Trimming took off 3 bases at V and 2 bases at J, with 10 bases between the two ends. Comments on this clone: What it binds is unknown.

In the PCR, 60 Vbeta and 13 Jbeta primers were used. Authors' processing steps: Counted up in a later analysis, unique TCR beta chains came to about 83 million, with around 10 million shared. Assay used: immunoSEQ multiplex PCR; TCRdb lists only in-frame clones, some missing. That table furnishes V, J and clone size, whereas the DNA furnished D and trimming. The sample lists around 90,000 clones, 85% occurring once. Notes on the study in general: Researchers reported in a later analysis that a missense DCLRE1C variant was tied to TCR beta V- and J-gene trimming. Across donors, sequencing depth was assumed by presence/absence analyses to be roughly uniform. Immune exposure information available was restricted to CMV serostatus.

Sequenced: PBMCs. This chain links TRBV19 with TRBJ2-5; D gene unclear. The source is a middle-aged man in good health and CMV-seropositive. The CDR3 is CASSIWAAQETQYF. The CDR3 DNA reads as TGTGCCAGTAGTATTTGGGCAGCACAAGAGACCCAGTACTTC.